Sequencing of this TCR beta chain was carried out in a study of response to subunit inactivated influenza vaccine. The V gene's germline CDR1 is SGHRS and CDR2 YFSETQ. The J segment lost 3 bases and the V segment lost 1 base, leaving 4 bases of the junction unmatched. The CDR3 is 15 residues long. TCRdb called the RT-PCR reads again in MiXCR, with one record for every CDR3 protein. This table holds 150,000 to 200,000 distinct CDR3 sequences, 11% found once. This clonotype was picked up many times. The antigen is not known. Study-level findings and limits: A suggestion made by the authors is that each seasonal influenza vaccination recruits few new T cells.

The chain combines TRBV5-1 with TRBJ2-7, with 10 bases matching TRBD2. The sample here was non-naive T cells sorted from PBMCs, taken about 40 days after vaccination. This receptor was obtained from a man aged 50-60 years who received an inactivated influenza vaccine. This CDR3 is CASSLLAGAGYEQYF. CDR3 DNA sequence: TGCGCCAGCAGCTTGCTAGCGGGAGCTGGCTACGAGCAGTACTTC.